Sequencing of this T cell receptor beta chain was carried out in a study of blood T cells in healthy people across ages. For the study at large: About one barcoded beta molecule per two T cells was captured by template switching. The study, taken as a whole, reports: As age increased, TCR beta diversity per million T cells fell in a roughly linear fashion.

Through a sample-barcoded 5' primer and a J-beta primer mix, a second PCR was run for about 6 to 11 cycles. Every single cDNA molecule received a tag from a template-switch adaptor with 12 random nucleotides. TCRdb reanalysed the 5' RACE reads using MiXCR and keeps one entry per CDR3 protein. The sample has fewer than 2,000,000 distinct CDR3 sequences, roughly two fifths seen once; the top ten hold roughly 23%. Per sample, no less than 5 micrograms of total RNA were extracted. A word on this clonotype: What it recognizes is unknown.

The CDR3 is 13 residues long. Germline values: CDR1 ENHRY, CDR2 SYGVKD. V lost 0 bases and J 11 bases, leaving 13 bases between the germline ends. The sample taken for sequencing was blood. This sequence joins TRBV10-3 and TRBJ1-2; D possibly corresponds to TRBD1 (5 bases). The receptor comes from a human donor in good health. DNA for the CDR3: TGTGCCATCAGTGAGTCAGTCAGGGCTGGTTACACCTTC. This codes for CAISESVRAGYTF.